Below, one T cell receptor (beta chain) is given with its context. This table comes from immunoSEQ multiplex PCR, and its TCRdb copy is limited to in-frame clones, with some not included. The table has about 32,000 clones, roughly 85% seen once. Treatment specified: randomized to nivolumab then ipilimumab (arm A) or the reverse (arm B). Sorted cells were live CD3+CD8+, lacking CD19 and CD56, from PBMCs. The source of the sample is a study of sequential checkpoint blockade in melanoma. V gave up 6 bases and J gave up 0 bases, with 14 bases separating them. CDR1 and CDR2 (germline): SQVTM, ANQGSEA. The CDR3 runs to 15 residues.

The sequenced sample was CD8+ T cells sorted from blood (inferred from file names), obtained from a patient given nivolumab and ipilimumab in sequence. This receptor was obtained from a human donor with melanoma. The chain carries TRBV29-1 and TRBJ2-2; the D gene is possibly TRBD2 (6 bases). In nucleotides, the CDR3 is TGCAGCGTGCCCAAGTGGGGGGCGAACACCGGGGAGCTGTTTTTT. Encoded protein: CSVPKWGANTGELFF.